Sequencing of this T cell receptor (beta chain) was carried out in a study of immune evolution from preneoplasia to lung adenocarcinoma. Study-wide context: HLA loss of heterozygosity: around 6.5% AIS, approximately 15% MIA, about 35% ADC, none AAH. Notes on the study in general: Normal lung had highest clonality; later lesions appeared denser, more diverse. Top clone share appeared to fall from AAH through AIS, MIA, adenocarcinoma.

Measured with immunoSEQ multiplex PCR; TCRdb has only the in-frame clones, and not every one. This sample has roughly 40,000 clones, with around 74% found just once. With respect to this clone: Its antigen is not identified.

After pathologic assessment, macro-dissection selected premalignant or tumor cells for extraction. V lost 4 bases and J lost 5, with 23 bases in between. The CDR3 is 17 amino acids. CDR1 is SGHDN, CDR2 FVKESK, per germline. The specimen sequenced was FFPE invasive lung adenocarcinoma tissue. The sequence came from a person between 55 and 70 years old with lung adenocarcinoma. The chain couples TRBV14 to TRBJ1-1; possibly TRBD1 for D (5 bases). CDR3 DNA: TGTGCCAGCAGCCGCCTTGAGAGGGCAGGGTATAGGACTGAAGCTTTCTTT. Translation: CASSRLERAGYRTEAFF.